This T cell receptor beta chain was profiled in a study of preoperative IRX-2 immunotherapy in early breast cancer. Produced via immunoSEQ multiplex PCR; TCRdb's table is partial and in-frame only. Among about 3,600 clones listed, approximately 80% were seen once. Treatment reported: preoperative locoregional IRX-2 cytokine immunotherapy. Preoperative locoregional IRX-2 cytokine immunotherapy was tested in the phase Ib source study. Trimming cost V 6 bases and J 4 bases, with 19 bases left between them. CDR3 size: 15 residues. Sequencing was performed on tumor tissue, taken before IRX-2 immunotherapy. The genes are TRBV23-1 and TRBJ2-7; D is ambiguous. TRBV23-1 is assigned to the ORF class and has an uncertain function. The receptor was derived from a human donor with breast cancer. The CDR3 DNA reads TGCGCCAGCAGCTTCTCCTCCGGTTGGGAATACGAGCAGTACTTC. Translated, it gives CASSFSSGWEYEQYF.